This T cell receptor beta chain is from a study of cytomegalovirus exposure and HLA in healthy donors. Overall study: Earlier sequencing of 150 million to 200 million T cells yielded fewer than 140 million unique TCR beta sequences.

Germline V gene sequence: CDR1 SGHVS, CDR2 FQNEAQ. Deletions cut 0 bases from V and 1 base from J, with 7 bases between. The CDR3 is 15 residues long. This clone was picked up one time. PCR primers comprised 60 Vbeta and 13 Jbeta primers. Generated by immunoSEQ multiplex PCR, the TCRdb table keeps only in-frame clones and is missing some. The repertoire has 90,000 or so clones, 80% to 90% of them found once; the top ten carry approximately 3.6%. The specimen sequenced was PBMCs. This TCR was recovered from a man under 40 in good health and CMV-seropositive. J is TRBJ1-5 and V is TRBV7-8; the D is unclear. The chain's CDR3 is CASSLAGSSNQPQHF. The CDR3, as DNA: TGTGCCAGCAGCTTAGCGGGGAGCAGCAATCAGCCCCAGCATTTT. Variable domain in full (rest from reference TRBV7-8 and TRBJ1-5): GAGVSQSPRYKVAKRGQDVALRCDPISGHVSLFWYQQALGQGPEFLTYFQNEAQLDKSGLPSDRFFAERPEGSVSTLKIQRTQQEDSAVYLCASSLAGSSNQPQHFGDGTRLSIL.